The T cell receptor beta chain described here comes from a study of T cells after yellow fever vaccination. Overall study: Fractions with few cells were prepared using SMART-Seq v4 Ultra Low Input. Study outcomes and limitations: Weaker, the secondary response peaked sooner, at day 5 versus 15. Clones that expanded after primary vaccination mostly reappeared after the booster (roughly 97% CD4, 88% CD8).

Details on this clonotype: Antigen specificity is unknown.

UMIs were added to TCR cDNA along with a universal primer site when it was made by 5'RACE template switching. TCRdb re-called the 5' RACE reads with MiXCR, one entry per CDR3 protein. The sample lists about 400,000 distinct CDR3 sequences, around a tenth occurring once. Germline lookup yields CDR1 SEHNR and CDR2 FQNEAQ (reference sequence). CDR3 size: 15 residues. V lost 3 bases and J lost 4; bases outside the gene matches: 3. The TCR sequence derives from a man between 18 and 35 years old who received the YFV17D yellow fever vaccine. Sequencing was performed on PBMCs, taken on the day of the first yellow fever vaccination. The rearrangement joins TRBV7-9 to TRBJ2-2; 9 bases line up with TRBD2. The CDR3 sequence: CASSFLAGPTGELFF. The CDR3 DNA follows: TGTGCCAGCAGCTTTCTAGCGGGGCCCACCGGGGAGCTGTTTTTT.